The TCR beta chain described here comes from a study of regulatory T cells in long-lasting Graves disease. In the study overall: Persistent Graves' disease required over 5 years of antithyroid drugs and positive TSH receptor antibodies. The study, taken as a whole, reports: TRBV28 was favored in persistent disease, as were TRBJ1-2 and TRBJ2-5. The study found lower TCR diversity in persistent Graves' patients than in newly diagnosed ones.

At least ten counts were recorded for this clonotype. What it binds is unknown. Time point noted: persistent/refractory GD, antithyroid drugs over 5 years with positive TRAb. The authors made the TCR library using RNA they extracted from PBMCs. Patients were from an endocrinology department in Xi'an, China. In building TCR beta libraries, iRepertoire HTBI primers were used together with Arm-PCR of CDR3 regions. Using its own MiXCR run on the multiplex PCR reads, TCRdb lists one record per CDR3 protein. The table lists about 660,000 distinct CDR3 sequences, about 30% of them singletons, with 40% to 50% in the top ten. V lost 6 bases, J lost 0 bases, and 14 bases lay in between. The CDR3 is made up of 16 amino acids. Germline lookup yields CDR1 MDHEN and CDR2 SYDVKM.

This clonotype was sampled from a female donor with Graves disease. This specimen consisted of peripheral blood mononuclear cells (PBMCs), obtained when the disease was refractory, from a patient treated with antithyroid drugs. This chain uses TRBV28 with TRBJ1-4; D is ambiguous. CDR3: CASRPGGTATNEKLFF. The DNA of the CDR3 is TGTGCCAGCAGGCCAGGCGGTACGGCAACTAATGAAAAACTGTTTTTT.